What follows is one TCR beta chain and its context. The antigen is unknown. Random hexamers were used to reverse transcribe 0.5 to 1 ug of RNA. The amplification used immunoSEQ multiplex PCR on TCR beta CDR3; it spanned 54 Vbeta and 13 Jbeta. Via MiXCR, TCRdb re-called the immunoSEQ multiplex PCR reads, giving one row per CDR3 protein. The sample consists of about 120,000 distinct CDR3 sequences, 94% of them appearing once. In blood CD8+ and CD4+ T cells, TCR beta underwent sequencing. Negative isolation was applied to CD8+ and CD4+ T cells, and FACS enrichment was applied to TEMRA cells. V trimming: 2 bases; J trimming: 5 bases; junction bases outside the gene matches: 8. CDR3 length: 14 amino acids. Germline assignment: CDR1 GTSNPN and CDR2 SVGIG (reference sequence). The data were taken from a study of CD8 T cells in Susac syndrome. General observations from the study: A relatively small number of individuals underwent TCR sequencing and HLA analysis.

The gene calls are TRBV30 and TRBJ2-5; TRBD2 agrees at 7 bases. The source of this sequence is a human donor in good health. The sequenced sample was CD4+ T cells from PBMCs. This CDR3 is CAWSRGQGGETQYF. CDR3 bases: TGTGCCTGGAGTCGAGGCCAGGGAGGGGAGACCCAGTACTTC.